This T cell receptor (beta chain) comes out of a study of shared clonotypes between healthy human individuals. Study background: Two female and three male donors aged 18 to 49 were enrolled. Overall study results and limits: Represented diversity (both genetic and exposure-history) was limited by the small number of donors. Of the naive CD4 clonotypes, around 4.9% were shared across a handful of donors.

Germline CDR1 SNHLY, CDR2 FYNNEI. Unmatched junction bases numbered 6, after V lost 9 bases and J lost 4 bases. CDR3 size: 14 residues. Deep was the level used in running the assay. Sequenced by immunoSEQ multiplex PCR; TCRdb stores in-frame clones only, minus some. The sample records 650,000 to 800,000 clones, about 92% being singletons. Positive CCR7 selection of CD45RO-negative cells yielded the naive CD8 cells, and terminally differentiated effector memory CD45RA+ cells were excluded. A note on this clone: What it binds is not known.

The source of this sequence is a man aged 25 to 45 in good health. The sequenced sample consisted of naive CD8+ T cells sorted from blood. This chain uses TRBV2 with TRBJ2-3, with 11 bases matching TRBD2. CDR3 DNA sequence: TGTGCCAGTAAAGGACTAGCGGGCGCAGATACGCAGTATTTT. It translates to CASKGLAGADTQYF.